This T cell receptor (beta chain) was captured by sequencing in a study of post-analysis software for immune sequencing data. V lost 6 bases and J lost 4; bases outside the gene matches: 8. CDR3 length equals 14 residues. Germline values: CDR1 DFQATT, CDR2 SNEGSKA (reference sequence). Study findings and constraints: A few TRBV segments occurring more often in patients than controls included TRBV5-6, TRBV5-1 and TRBV20-1.

Only a few counts were recorded for this clonotype. Its target is unknown. Presence of unique molecular identifiers characterized the TCR beta cDNA libraries. TCRdb recomputed calls from the PCR reads with MiXCR, one row per CDR3 protein. The table lists about 540,000 distinct CDR3 sequences, under 40% of them singletons, with 6% in the top ten. This chain links TRBV20-1 with TRBJ2-1; 8 bases agree with TRBD2. Sequenced material: blood. The sequence was obtained from a girl aged 2 to 17 with multiple sclerosis. The CDR3 DNA sequence: TGCAGTGCGAGTCTCGGGGGGGCATACAATGAGCAGTTCTTC. It encodes CSASLGGAYNEQFF.